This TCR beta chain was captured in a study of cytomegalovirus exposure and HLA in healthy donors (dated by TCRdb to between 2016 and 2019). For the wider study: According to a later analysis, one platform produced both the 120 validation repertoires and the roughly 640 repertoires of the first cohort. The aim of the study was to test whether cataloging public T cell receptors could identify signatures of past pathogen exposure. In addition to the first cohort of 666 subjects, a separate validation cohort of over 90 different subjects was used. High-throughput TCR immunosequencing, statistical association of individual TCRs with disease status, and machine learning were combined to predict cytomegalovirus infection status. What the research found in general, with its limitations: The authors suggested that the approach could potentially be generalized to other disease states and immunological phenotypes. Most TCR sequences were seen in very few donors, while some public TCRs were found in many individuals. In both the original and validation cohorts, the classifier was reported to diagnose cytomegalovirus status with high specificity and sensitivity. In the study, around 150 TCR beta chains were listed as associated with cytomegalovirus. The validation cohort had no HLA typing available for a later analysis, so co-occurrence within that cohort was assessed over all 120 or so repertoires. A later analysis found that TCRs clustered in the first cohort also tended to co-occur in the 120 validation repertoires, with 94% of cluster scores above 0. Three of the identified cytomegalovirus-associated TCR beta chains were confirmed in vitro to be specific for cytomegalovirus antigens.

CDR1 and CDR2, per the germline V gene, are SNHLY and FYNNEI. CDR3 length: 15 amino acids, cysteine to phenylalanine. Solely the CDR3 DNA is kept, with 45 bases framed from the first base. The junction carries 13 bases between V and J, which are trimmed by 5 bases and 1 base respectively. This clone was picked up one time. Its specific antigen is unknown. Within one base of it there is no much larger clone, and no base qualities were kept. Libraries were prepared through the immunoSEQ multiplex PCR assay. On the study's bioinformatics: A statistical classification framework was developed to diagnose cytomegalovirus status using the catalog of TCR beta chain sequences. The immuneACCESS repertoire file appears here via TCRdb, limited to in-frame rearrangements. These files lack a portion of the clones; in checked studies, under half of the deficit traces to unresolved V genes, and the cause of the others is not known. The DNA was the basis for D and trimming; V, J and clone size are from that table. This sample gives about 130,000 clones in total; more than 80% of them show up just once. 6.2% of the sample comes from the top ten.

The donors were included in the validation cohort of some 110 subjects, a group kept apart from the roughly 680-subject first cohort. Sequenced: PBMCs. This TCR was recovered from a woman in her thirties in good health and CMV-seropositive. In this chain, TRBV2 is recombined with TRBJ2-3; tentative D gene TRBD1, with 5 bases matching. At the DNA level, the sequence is TGTGCCAGCAGTCGGGTAGGGGTCGGCACAGATACGCAGTATTTT. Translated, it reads CASSRVGVGTDTQYF.